A single sample is the source of the 9 T cell receptor beta chains below, sequenced in a study of shared T cell receptors in the human thymus. Assay: immunoSEQ multiplex PCR; the TCRdb copy retains only in-frame clones and omits some. Of roughly 68,000 clones listed, roughly 96% are singletons. Sequences were obtained from thymocytes. These receptors were taken from a human donor.

CDR3 amino acids: CASSPNLGAGQEEMNEQYF. CDR3 coding DNA: TGTGCCAGCAGCCCAAACCTAGGGGCCGGACAGGAGGAAATGAACGAGCAGTACTTC. This sequence joins TRBV7-3 and TRBJ2-7; 7 bases match TRBD1. Per the germline V gene, CDR1 is SGHTA and CDR2 is FQGTGA. Trimming cost V 5 bases and J 5 bases; bases outside gene matches: 24. This CDR3 region has 19 residues. The entire variable domain, with the rest obtained from reference TRBV7-3 and TRBJ2-7, is as follows: GAGVSQTPSNKVTEKGKYVELRCDPISGHTALYWYRQSLGQGPEFLIYFQGTGAADDSGLPNDRFFAVRPEGSVSTLKIQRTERGDSAVYLCASSPNLGAGQEEMNEQYFGPGTRLTVT.

The chain joins TRBV29-1 to TRBJ1-1; D not resolved. The CDR3 runs to 16 residues. Per germline, CDR1 SQVTM and CDR2 ANQGSEA. With 0 bases removed from V and 1 base from J, the gap between germline ends came to 15 bases. The CDR3 bases are TGCAGCGTTGAAGATAATACGGGATGGGGGAACACTGAAGCTTTCTTT. It specifies CSVEDNTGWGNTEAFF. Full variable domain (outside the CDR3, taken from reference TRBV29-1 and TRBJ1-1): SAVISQKPSRDICQRGTSLTIQCQVDSQVTMMFWYRQQPGQSLTLIATANQGSEATYESGFVIDKFPISRPNLTFSTLTVSNMSPEDSSIYLCSVEDNTGWGNTEAFFGQGTRLTVV.

The chain employs TRBV28 and TRBJ1-5; 9 bases align to TRBD1. The trim removed 4 bases at V and 4 bases at J, leaving 14 bases unmatched. Germline V gene sequence: CDR1 MDHEN, CDR2 SYDVKM. This CDR3 has 18 residues. Here the CDR3 reads CASSSGPEGQGPNQPQHF. The CDR3 nucleotides read TGTGCCAGCAGTTCAGGCCCTGAGGGACAGGGACCTAATCAGCCCCAGCATTTT.

CDR3 nucleotide sequence: TGTGCCAGCAGCTTAGGGGACAGGGGATCCTCCGGGGAGCTGTTTTTT. Translation gives CASSLGDRGSSGELFF. The chain combines TRBV7-6 with TRBJ2-2; TRBD1 aligns across 10 bases. J was trimmed by 6 bases and V by 1 base; bases with no gene match: 5. The CDR3 totals 16 residues. Germline V gene data show CDR1 as SGHVS and CDR2 as FNYEAQ.

The chain combines TRBV9 with TRBJ2-2; D perhaps matches TRBD1 (6 bases). Germline V gene data show CDR1 as SGDLS and CDR2 as YYNGEE. Trimming removed 3 bases at V and 1 base at J, with 16 bases between. The CDR3 is 17 residues long. The CDR3 DNA reads as TGTGCCAGCAGCGAGGAGTGGTTGACAGGGAACACCGGGGAGCTGTTTTTT. It is translated as CASSEEWLTGNTGELFF. Full variable domain (missing parts from reference TRBV9 and TRBJ2-2): DSGVTQTPKHLITATGQRVTLRCSPRSGDLSVYWYQQSLDQGLQFLIQYYNGEERAKGNILERFSAQQFPDLHSELNLSSLELGDSALYFCASSEEWLTGNTGELFFGEGSRLTVL.

The CDR3 nucleotides are TGCGCCAGCAGCCAAGATCTTGGGGTGCTTGGATCACCCCTCCACTTT. As protein: CASSQDLGVLGSPLHF. The chain links TRBV4-3 to TRBJ1-6, with D hard to call. Germline CDR1 and CDR2: LGHNA and YSLEER. CDR3 length: 16 residues. V was clipped by 0 bases and J by 10 bases, with 16 bases between them.

The gene calls are TRBV7-8 and TRBJ2-3; the match to TRBD2 covers 11 bases. From germline, CDR1 is SGHVS and CDR2 FQNEAQ. This CDR3 spans 20 amino acids. V was clipped by 2 bases and J by 0 bases; unmatched bases: 13. The chain's CDR3 is CASSLSVRLAGLYSTDTQYF. The DNA of the CDR3 is TGTGCCAGCAGCTTATCCGTGAGACTAGCGGGGCTCTATAGCACAGATACGCAGTATTTT.

V gene TRBV9 combines with J gene TRBJ2-4; D unclear. The germline V and J ends were trimmed by 3 bases and 11 bases, with 12 bases remaining between them. CDR1 and CDR2 (germline): SGDLS, YYNGEE. The CDR3 contains 12 residues. CDR3 loop: CASSAWGTVQYF. CDR3 nucleotide sequence: TGTGCCAGCAGCGCCTGGGGAACGGTTCAGTACTTC.

The genes are TRBV18 and TRBJ1-2, with a weak D call TRBD1 (6 bases). CDR1 KGHSH and CDR2 LQKENI come from the germline V gene. The CDR3 runs to 13 residues. Deletions cut 3 bases from V and 2 bases from J, with 7 bases between. The CDR3: CASSPQGNYGYTF. CDR3 coding DNA: TGTGCCAGCTCACCCCAGGGGAACTATGGCTACACCTTC.